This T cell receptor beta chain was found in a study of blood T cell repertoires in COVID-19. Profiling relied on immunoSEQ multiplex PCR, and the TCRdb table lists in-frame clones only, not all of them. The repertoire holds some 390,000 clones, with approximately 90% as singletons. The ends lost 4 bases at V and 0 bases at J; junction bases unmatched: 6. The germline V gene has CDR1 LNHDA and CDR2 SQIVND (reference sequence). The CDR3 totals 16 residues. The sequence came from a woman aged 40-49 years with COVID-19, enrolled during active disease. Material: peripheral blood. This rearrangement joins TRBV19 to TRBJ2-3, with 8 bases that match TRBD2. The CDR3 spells CASSNQLAVSTDTQYF. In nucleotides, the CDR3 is TGTGCCAGTAGTAACCAACTAGCGGTAAGCACAGATACGCAGTATTTT.